These 15 T cell receptor beta chains came from one sample sequenced in a study of blood T cells in healthy people across ages. A sample-barcoded 5' primer and a J-beta primer mix were used in a second PCR of about 7 to 12 cycles. TCRdb called the 5' RACE reads again in MiXCR, with one record for every CDR3 protein. This table holds around 520,000 distinct CDR3 sequences, over 25% found once. This sample also belongs to another study, concerning T cells of mothers and their children.

The sample comprised blood. The receptors here all came from a boy between 2 and 10 years old in good health.

This clonotype has just a few counts. The V and J genes are TRBV29-1 and TRBJ2-5, with D possibly matching TRBD1 (5 bases). The CDR3 runs 11 residues. V lost 4 bases and J 4 bases, leaving 7 bases between the germline ends. Germline CDR1 SQVTM, CDR2 ANQGSEA. CDR3 region: CSVAGLETQYF. The CDR3 nucleotides are TGCAGCGTTGCAGGGTTAGAGACCCAGTACTTC. The entire variable domain, with the rest obtained from reference TRBV29-1 and TRBJ2-5, is as follows: SAVISQKPSRDICQRGTSLTIQCQVDSQVTMMFWYRQQPGQSLTLIATANQGSEATYESGFVIDKFPISRPNLTFSTLTVSNMSPEDSSIYLCSVAGLETQYFGPGTRLLVL.

In its sample, this clonotype was seen many times. The chain links TRBV27 to TRBJ2-1; D gene unclear. The J call is doubtful: the DNA matches TRBJ2-7 better. The CDR3 extends over 12 amino acids. The germline CDR1 and CDR2 sequences are MNHEY and SMNVEV (reference sequence). The CDR3 nucleotides read TGTGCCAGCAGTGGGGATACCTACGAGCAGTACTTC. It translates to CASSGDTYEQYF.

The chain employs TRBV14 and TRBJ2-5; unclear D gene. The CDR3 is made up of 13 amino acids. In germline, CDR1 is SGHDN, CDR2 FVKESK. The V gene lost 0 bases and the J gene lost 3 bases, with 5 bases spanning the gap. The CDR3 loop reads CASSQDRKETQYF. The CDR3 nucleotides read TGTGCCAGCAGCCAAGACCGGAAAGAGACCCAGTACTTC.

V gene TRBV9 combines with J gene TRBJ1-2; maybe TRBD1 (6 bases). Germline lookup yields CDR1 SGDLS and CDR2 YYNGEE. The CDR3 spans 19 residues. The V gene lost 4 bases and the J gene lost 1 base, with 26 bases spanning the gap. The CDR3 DNA sequence: TGTGCCAGCAGCCCTCGGGAGGGGGACACAGTTTTCCTTAACTATGGCTACACCTTC. Protein product: CASSPREGDTVFLNYGYTF.

The chain recombines TRBV20-1 with TRBJ2-1; D unclear. The CDR3 consists of 12 residues. Germline V gives CDR1 DFQATT, CDR2 SNEGSKA (reference sequence). V dropped 0 bases and J dropped 9 bases, with 9 bases sitting between them. The CDR3 bases are TGCAGTGCTAGAGATTGGGGTATTGAGCAGTTCTTC. Encoded protein: CSARDWGIEQFF.

This clonotype was found a few times. The rearrangement links TRBV10-3 to TRBJ2-5; 9 positions agree with TRBD2. Germline-derived CDR1 and CDR2 are ENHRY and SYGVKD. Trimming removed 0 bases from V and 5 bases from J; junction bases left unmatched: 7. The length of the CDR3 is 16 residues. For the CDR3, the DNA is TGTGCCATCAGTGAGTCGGCGGGAGGGAGGATGGAGACCCAGTACTTC. Amino acid sequence: CAISESAGGRMETQYF.

The chain links TRBV7-9 to TRBJ2-5; no clear D. The CDR3 runs 12 residues. V was pared by 4 bases and J by 5 bases, with 8 bases between. Germline V gene sequence: CDR1 SEHNR, CDR2 FQNEAQ (reference sequence). DNA of the CDR3: TGTGCCAGCAGCTGGATAGAGGAGACCCAGTACTTC. It codes for CASSWIEETQYF.

V gene TRBV5-5 combines with J gene TRBJ1-4; D not resolved. Trimming cost V 0 bases and J 7 bases, with 10 bases left between them. The germline gives CDR1 SGHKS, CDR2 YYEKEE (reference sequence). The CDR3 extends over 14 amino acids. This CDR3 reads CASSLDSGREKLFF. As DNA, the CDR3 is TGTGCCAGCAGCTTGGACTCGGGTCGTGAAAAACTGTTTTTT.

A remark on this clonotype: The junction departs from germline at one end; a sequencing error may be responsible. V gene TRBV6-1 combines with J gene TRBJ2-5, with 8 bases identical to TRBD1. CDR1 is MNHNS and CDR2 is SASEGT in the germline V gene. CDR3 length: 13 amino acids. CDR3 loop: CAGSEGQGETQYF. DNA of the CDR3: TGTGCCGGCAGTGAAGGACAGGGAGAGACCCAGTACTTC.

This sequence joins TRBV9 and TRBJ2-3; the match to TRBD2 covers 10 bases. Germline lookup yields CDR1 SGDLS and CDR2 YYNGEE. Trimming removed 3 bases from V and 1 base from J; junction bases left unmatched: 8. The CDR3 runs 17 residues. CDR3 nucleotide sequence: TGTGCCAGCAGCGCCCGGACCGGGACTAGCGGCACAGATACGCAGTATTTT. It translates to CASSARTGTSGTDTQYF.

This clonotype was counted ten times or more. The V and J genes are TRBV6-5 and TRBJ1-2; 7 bases line up with TRBD1. After removal of 6 bases from V and 7 bases from J, the junction contained 14 bases not matched to a gene. CDR1 and CDR2 from the germline V gene are MNHEY and SVGAGI. This CDR3 region has 15 residues. This CDR3 is CASSPRHRGEGGYTF. The CDR3, as DNA: TGTGCCAGCAGCCCCAGGCACAGGGGAGAGGGTGGCTACACCTTC.

The genes are TRBV5-6 and TRBJ2-5, with D possibly being TRBD1 (5 bases). The last part of the DNA fits TRBJ2-1 better; the J call may be wrong. This CDR3 has 16 residues. Germline assignment: CDR1 SGHDT and CDR2 YYEEEE. The chain's CDR3 is CASSLDGQGWSNEQFF. DNA for the CDR3: TGTGCCAGCAGCTTGGATGGTCAGGGATGGAGCAATGAGCAGTTCTTC.

In this sample, this clonotype turned up a few times. V and J are TRBV3-1 and TRBJ2-7; D unclear. The V end lost 5 bases, the J end lost 3 bases, and 5 bases lay between the germline ends. Germline V gene lookup returns CDR1 LGHDT and CDR2 YNNKEL (reference sequence). The CDR3 loop spans 11 amino acids. The CDR3 spells CASSVDYEQYF. Written as DNA, the CDR3 is TGTGCCAGCAGCGTCGACTACGAGCAGTACTTC.

This clonotype was seen a few times. This chain joins TRBV3-1 and TRBJ2-7, with D possibly being TRBD1 (5 bases). Trimming removed 2 bases at V and 7 bases at J, with 6 bases between. The CDR3 has 11 residues. CDR1 and CDR2 from the germline V gene are LGHDT and YNNKEL (reference sequence). The CDR3 loop reads CASSQKGEQYF. The DNA of the CDR3 is TGTGCCAGCAGCCAAAAGGGGGAGCAGTACTTC.

The chain uses TRBV12-3 or TRBV12-4 and TRBJ2-5; 7 nucleotides align to TRBD1. The trim removed 3 bases at V and 5 bases at J, leaving 9 bases unmatched. The CDR3 covers 15 residues. In DNA, the CDR3 is TGTGCCAGCAGTTTCGACTACAGGGGTGGGGAGACCCAGTACTTC. It codes for CASSFDYRGGETQYF.